One and the same sample provided the 21 T cell receptor beta chains below, sequenced in a study of T cell repertoires in cytomegalovirus infection. One entry per CDR3 protein, called by TCRdb with MiXCR from the reads. This repertoire shows hundreds of thousands of distinct CDR3 sequences, approximately 25% found once; its top ten account for around 8%. The sequenced sample was CD8+ T cells from PBMCs. These receptors were collected from a human donor in good health (CMV status not recorded). Some clones in this sample may be carry-over from other donors' samples.

The chain joins TRBV4-1 to TRBJ2-2, with D maybe TRBD2 (6 bases). The CDR3 loop spans 17 amino acids. V gave up 3 bases and J gave up 0 bases, with 14 bases separating them. The germline gives CDR1 MGHRA, CDR2 YSYEKL. CDR3 DNA: TGCGCCAGCAGCCAGTCCGTGCGGGGCACGAACACCGGGGAGCTGTTTTTT. Residues: CASSQSVRGTNTGELFF.

The V gene is TRBV6-2 or TRBV6-3, the J gene TRBJ2-5; weak D call: TRBD1 (6 bases). Looked up from germline, CDR1 is MNHEY and CDR2 is SVGEGT. V shed 5 bases and J shed 1 base, with 20 bases lying between them. CDR3 size: 17 residues. This CDR3 reads CASSNTRGPLPQETQYF. CDR3 DNA: TGTGCCAGCAGTAACACCAGGGGACCTCTTCCCCAAGAGACCCAGTACTTC.

There are many counts of this clonotype. The chain carries TRBV7-2 and TRBJ2-3; 9 nucleotides agree with TRBD2. Germline loops: CDR1 SGHTA, CDR2 FQGNSA. The CDR3 runs to 16 residues. With 3 bases clipped from V and 6 bases from J, the junction kept 10 bases outside the gene matches. CDR3 sequence reads: CASSFFGSGGSDTQYF. The CDR3 coding sequence is TGTGCCAGCAGCTTTTTCGGTAGCGGGGGTTCTGATACGCAGTATTTT.

This clonotype came up a few times. This chain links TRBV20-1 with TRBJ2-7; 13 nucleotides agree with TRBD2. CDR3 length: 14 residues. V trimming: 5 bases; J trimming: 4 bases; junction bases outside the gene matches: 5. In germline, CDR1 is DFQATT, CDR2 SNEGSKA (reference sequence). The CDR3 loop reads CSAFGTSGVYEQYV. The CDR3 DNA sequence: TGCAGTGCTTTCGGGACTAGCGGGGTATACGAGCAGTACGTC.

This clonotype was recorded at least ten times. V is TRBV7-6 and J is TRBJ2-7; D perhaps matches TRBD1 (6 bases). CDR1 is SGHVS, CDR2 FNYEAQ, per germline. The CDR3 runs 13 residues. Trimming removed 5 bases from V and 6 bases from J, with 14 bases in between. The CDR3 nucleotides read TGTGCCAGCAGCCAAACAACAGGGAGCGAGCAGTACGTC. Residues: CASSQTTGSEQYV.

This chain links TRBV28 with TRBJ1-2; 7 bases are shared with TRBD1. Germline values: CDR1 MDHEN, CDR2 SYDVKM. J lost 6 bases, V lost 5 bases, and 9 bases had no gene match. CDR3 length: 14 amino acids. Written as DNA, the CDR3 is TGTGCCAGCAGTCACACAGGGGATAGCGATGGCTACACCTTC. Encoded protein: CASSHTGDSDGYTF.

This clonotype was recorded a few times. The chain joins TRBV5-1 to TRBJ2-7, with D tentatively TRBD1 (6 bases). V shed 0 bases and J shed 2 bases, with 15 bases lying between them. Germline CDR1 is SGHRS and CDR2 is YFSETQ. This CDR3 comprises 16 residues. The chain's CDR3 is CASSLELGTSTYEQYF. DNA for the CDR3: TGCGCCAGCAGCTTGGAGTTGGGGACAAGCACCTACGAGCAGTACTTC.

This clonotype showed up many times. The V gene is TRBV7-6, the J gene TRBJ2-1; 8 bases map to TRBD2. CDR1 is SGHVS and CDR2 is FNYEAQ in the germline V gene. The trim removed 3 bases at V and 9 bases at J, leaving 7 bases unmatched. The CDR3 totals 14 residues. CDR3 bases: TGTGCCAGCAGCTTCCGATTAGCGGGGCCTGAGCAGTTCTTC. The encoded protein is CASSFRLAGPEQFF.

This chain joins TRBV19 and TRBJ1-1, with a possible D match to TRBD1 (6 bases). Germline CDR1 LNHDA, CDR2 SQIVND (reference sequence). The ends were cut back, 7 bases at V and 8 bases at J, with 23 bases in the middle. The CDR3 is 15 amino acids. The chain's CDR3 is CASKDLRTGRNEAFF. The CDR3, as DNA: TGTGCCAGTAAAGACCTACGAACAGGGCGGAACGAAGCTTTCTTT.

The chain combines TRBV7-2 with TRBJ1-5; possibly TRBD1 for D (5 bases). The ends were cut back, 2 bases at V and 1 base at J, with 9 bases in the middle. Germline CDR1 SGHTA, CDR2 FQGNSA. This CDR3 contains 15 residues. This CDR3 is CASSLNRISNQPQHF. CDR3 DNA sequence: TGTGCCAGCAGCTTAAACAGGATCAGCAATCAGCCCCAGCATTTT.

Worth noting for this clonotype: A much larger clone lies a single base off, so this may be a read error. The rearrangement links TRBV7-6 to TRBJ1-2, with D possibly being TRBD1 (6 bases). The CDR3 covers 14 residues. The germline V and J ends were trimmed by 5 bases and 3 bases, with 13 bases remaining between them. The V gene's germline CDR1 is SGHVS and CDR2 FNYEAQ. The CDR3, as DNA: TGTGCCAGCAGCCTCCGGGACACTTACTATGGCTACACCTTC. Amino acid sequence: CASSLRDTYYGYTF.

The rearrangement uses TRBV5-6 and TRBJ2-1, with 7 bases identical to TRBD1. The trim removed 0 bases at V and 7 bases at J, leaving 4 bases unmatched. Germline CDR1 is SGHDT and CDR2 is YYEEEE. The CDR3 extends over 14 amino acids. The CDR3 nucleotides read TGTGCCAGCAGCTTGGGACCACAGGGGAATGAGCAGTTCTTC. This codes for CASSLGPQGNEQFF.

This clonotype was counted only a few times. The gene calls are TRBV19 and TRBJ1-2; TRBD1 agrees at 7 bases. This CDR3 spans 15 amino acids. V was pared by 8 bases and J by 0 bases, with 9 bases of the junction left unmatched. Germline CDR1 reads LNHDA; CDR2 reads SQIVND (reference sequence). The CDR3 protein is CASRTGRLPNYGYTF. CDR3 sequence (DNA): TGTGCCAGTCGGACAGGCCGGCTCCCTAACTATGGCTACACCTTC.

The chain links TRBV7-9 to TRBJ1-1; 7 nucleotides agree with TRBD1. The ends lost 4 bases at V and 5 bases at J; junction bases unmatched: 10. In germline, CDR1 is SEHNR, CDR2 FQNEAQ (reference sequence). The CDR3 loop spans 15 amino acids. CDR3 sequence (DNA): TGTGCCAGCAGCTCGCCCGGACAGGCAATAACTGAAGCTTTCTTT. This gives the protein CASSSPGQAITEAFF. Full variable domain (remainder filled in from reference TRBV7-9 and TRBJ1-1): DTGVSQNPRHKITKRGQNVTFRCDPISEHNRLYWYRQTLGQGPEFLTYFQNEAQLEKSRLLSDRFSAERPKGSFSTLEIQRTEQGDSAMYLCASSSPGQAITEAFFGQGTRLTVV.

Of note for this clonotype: Given a much more abundant clone one base away, this may be a read error. The V and J genes are TRBV7-9 and TRBJ1-1; 8 bases match TRBD1. CDR3 length: 14 amino acids. CDR1 is SEHNR, CDR2 FQNEAQ, per germline (reference sequence). CDR3 DNA sequence: TGTACCAGCAGCTTCCCCAGGGGGCAGACTGAAGCTTTCTTT. Protein sequence: CTSSFPRGQTEAFF.

This clonotype came up a few times. The chain carries TRBV29-1 and TRBJ2-6; D assignment may be TRBD1 or TRBD2 (5 bases each). The germline V and J ends were trimmed by 6 bases and 0 bases, with 15 bases remaining between them. This CDR3 contains 16 residues. Looked up from germline, CDR1 is SQVTM and CDR2 is ANQGSEA. The DNA for the CDR3 is TGCAGCGTATCCGGGACGGACCGCTCTGGGGCCAACGTCCTGACTTTC. The encoded protein is CSVSGTDRSGANVLTF.

This clonotype was recorded a few times. This chain uses TRBV2 with TRBJ2-7; 8 nucleotides line up with TRBD1. The V and J ends lost 6 bases and 4 bases, in that order; junction bases with no gene match: 17. The CDR3 loop spans 17 amino acids. Germline V gene sequence: CDR1 SNHLY, CDR2 FYNNEI. The chain's CDR3 is CASRGQGPWFLGYEQYF. The CDR3 DNA reads as TGTGCCAGCAGAGGACAGGGACCATGGTTCCTAGGATACGAGCAGTACTTC.

This clonotype was detected a few times. The genes are TRBV28 and TRBJ2-3; D remains ambiguous. CDR3 length: 14 amino acids. Per germline, CDR1 MDHEN and CDR2 SYDVKM. Trimming stripped 3 bases from V and 5 bases from J, with 12 bases between. CDR3 protein: CASSFMGFGDTQYF. The CDR3 DNA reads TGTGCCAGCAGTTTTATGGGATTTGGAGATACGCAGTATTTT.

This clonotype has at least ten counts. The CDR3 loop is CASSLGGGQSYEQYV. For the CDR3, the DNA is TGTGCCAGCAGCTTAGGCGGGGGGCAATCCTACGAGCAGTACGTC. The rearrangement links TRBV7-2 to TRBJ2-7; 8 bases map to TRBD2. The CDR3 runs to 15 residues. Germline V gives CDR1 SGHTA, CDR2 FQGNSA. The V gene end was trimmed by 1 base and the J gene end by 1 base; junction bases not matched to a gene: 3.

This clonotype was observed a few times. V and J are TRBV9 and TRBJ2-7; unclear D gene. The CDR3 loop spans 13 amino acids. Trimming removed 4 bases at V and 6 bases at J, with 14 bases between. CDR1 is SGDLS and CDR2 is YYNGEE in the germline V gene. The CDR3, as DNA: TGTGCCAGCAGCCCCCGGTTTATAGGCGAGCAGTACTTC. Protein sequence: CASSPRFIGEQYF.

This clonotype appeared a few times. V is TRBV6-2 or TRBV6-3 and J is TRBJ2-1, with D unclear. The length of the CDR3 is 13 residues. The germline V gene has CDR1 MNHEY and CDR2 SVGEGT. Trimming left V 6 bases short and J 6 bases short, with 12 bases between. CDR3 in amino acids: CASRQPHLNEQFF. The CDR3 DNA sequence: TGTGCCAGCAGGCAACCTCACCTCAATGAGCAGTTCTTC.